The 10 T cell receptor beta chains in this list originate from one sample, sequenced in a study of T cell repertoires in cytomegalovirus infection. TCRdb re-called the reads with MiXCR, one entry per CDR3 protein. Among about 180,000 distinct CDR3 sequences listed, under 15% were seen once. The sample taken for sequencing was PBMCs. The receptors shown here come from a human donor in good health (CMV status not recorded). Some clones in this sample may be carry-over from other donors' samples.

This clonotype occurred many times. This chain joins TRBV7-2 and TRBJ2-1, with TRBD2 identical over 10 bases. The CDR3 covers 18 residues. Trimming took 5 bases from V and 0 from J; bases not matched to a gene: 10. Germline V gives CDR1 SGHTA, CDR2 FQGNSA. The CDR3 spells CASSGRTSGSSSYNEQFF. In DNA, the CDR3 is TGTGCCAGCAGCGGGAGGACTAGCGGTTCAAGCTCCTACAATGAGCAGTTCTTC.

This clonotype was picked up many times. V usage is TRBV6-2 or TRBV6-3 and J usage is TRBJ2-2, with D uncertain. This CDR3 contains 14 residues. Looked up from germline, CDR1 is MNHEY and CDR2 is SVGEGT. V was trimmed by 1 base and J by 5 bases, leaving 8 bases between them. The chain's CDR3 is CASSYFSATGELFF. The CDR3 DNA sequence: TGTGCCAGCAGTTACTTCTCTGCGACCGGGGAGCTGTTTTTT.

V usage is TRBV5-1 and J usage is TRBJ2-2; the D is unclear. CDR1 SGHRS and CDR2 YFSETQ come from the germline V gene. Between the trimmed V and J ends, which lost 1 base and 0 bases, there was a span of 10 bases. The CDR3 loop spans 16 amino acids. The DNA of the CDR3 is TGCGCCAGCAGCTTGTTTCCAGCCCCGAACACCGGGGAGCTGTTTTTT. Translation gives CASSLFPAPNTGELFF.

This clonotype was seen only a few times. The J gene is TRBJ1-4, the V gene TRBV7-9; D may be TRBD1 (6 bases). The V end lost 5 bases, the J end lost 0 bases, and 13 bases lay between the germline ends. Germline values: CDR1 SEHNR, CDR2 FQNEAQ (reference sequence). CDR3 length: 16 amino acids. As DNA, the CDR3 is TGTGCCAGCAGCCCGGGGGGCGTTGCAACTAATGAAAAACTGTTTTTT. Translating gives CASSPGGVATNEKLFF.

In this sample, this clonotype turned up many times. The V and J genes are TRBV7-2 and TRBJ2-1; D unclear. The CDR3 spans 12 residues. Germline CDR1 SGHTA, CDR2 FQGNSA. Trimming shortened V by 5 bases and J by 12 bases, and 14 bases separated the two germline ends. For the CDR3, the DNA is TGTGCCAGCAGCCCCGGCTCGCCCCGGCAGTTCTTC. The encoded protein is CASSPGSPRQFF.

The chain couples TRBV12-3 or TRBV12-4 to TRBJ2-7, with 11 bases identical to TRBD2. CDR3 length equals 15 residues. The V segment lost 3 bases and the J segment 3 bases; nucleotides outside the gene matches: 4. For the CDR3, the DNA is TGTGCCAGCAGTTTTAGTACTAGCGGGAGCTACGAGCAGTACTTC. As protein: CASSFSTSGSYEQYF.

This clonotype has at least ten counts. The genes are TRBV7-2 and TRBJ2-5; D not resolved. The CDR3 consists of 15 residues. The germline gives CDR1 SGHTA, CDR2 FQGNSA. The V end was cut by 0 bases, the J end by 2 bases, with 10 bases between. The CDR3 nucleotides read TGTGCCAGCAGCTTAGCTTTGTCTAAACAAGAGACCCAGTACTTC. Protein sequence: CASSLALSKQETQYF.

This clonotype was recorded at least ten times. This sequence joins TRBV7-2 and TRBJ2-1; 8 bases map to TRBD2. Germline CDR1 and CDR2: SGHTA and FQGNSA. V lost 2 bases to trimming and J lost 9 bases; unmatched junction nucleotides: 12. The CDR3 spans 16 residues. The CDR3 loop reads CASSLSAGAMGGEQFF. The DNA of the CDR3 is TGTGCCAGCAGCTTATCAGCGGGAGCGATGGGTGGTGAGCAGTTCTTC.

The chain uses TRBV29-1 and TRBJ2-3; D is tentatively TRBD1 or TRBD2 (5 bases each). CDR3 size: 16 residues. Trimming took 1 base from V and 1 from J, leaving 15 bases between them. Germline lookup yields CDR1 SQVTM and CDR2 ANQGSEA. The DNA of the CDR3 is TGCAGCGTTGAAGGAGTAGGGGAGCGAGGCACAGATACGCAGTATTTT. The encoded protein is CSVEGVGERGTDTQYF.

This clonotype has only one observation. Since a much larger clone is just one base distant, this may be a read error. The V call is TRBV11-2, the J call TRBJ2-5; D remains unclear. Germline values: CDR1 SGHAT, CDR2 FQNNGV. The CDR3 extends over 12 amino acids. V was cut by 5 bases and J by 7 bases, with 11 bases left in between. CDR3 loop: CASSHTEATQYF. CDR3 in DNA: TGTGCCAGCAGCCACACCGAAGCGACCCAGTACTTC.